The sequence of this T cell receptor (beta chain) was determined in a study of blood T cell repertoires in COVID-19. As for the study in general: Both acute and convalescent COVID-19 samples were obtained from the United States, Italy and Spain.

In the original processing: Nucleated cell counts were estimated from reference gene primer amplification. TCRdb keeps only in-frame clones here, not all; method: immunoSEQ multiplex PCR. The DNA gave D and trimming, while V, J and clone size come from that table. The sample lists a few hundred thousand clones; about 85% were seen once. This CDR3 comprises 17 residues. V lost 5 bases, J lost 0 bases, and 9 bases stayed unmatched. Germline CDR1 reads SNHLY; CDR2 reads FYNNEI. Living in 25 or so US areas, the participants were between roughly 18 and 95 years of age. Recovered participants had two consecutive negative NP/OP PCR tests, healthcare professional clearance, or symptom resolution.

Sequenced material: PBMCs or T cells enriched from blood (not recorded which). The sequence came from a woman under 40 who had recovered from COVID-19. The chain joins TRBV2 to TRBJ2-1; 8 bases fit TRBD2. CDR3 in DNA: TGTGCCAGCAGTCCCGACCCACTAGCGGCCTCCTACAATGAGCAGTTCTTC. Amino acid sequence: CASSPDPLAASYNEQFF.